The rows below give T cell receptor beta chains drawn from one sample of a study of shared clonotypes between healthy human individuals. Data came from immunoSEQ multiplex PCR; TCRdb stores just in-frame clones and leaves some out. The data contain 2 million to 2.5 million clones, just under 95% of them seen just once; the ten biggest clones take up 0.9% to 1.4%. Sequenced material: naive CD8+ T cells sorted from blood. The receptors originated from a man younger than 30 in good health. CDR3s include the opening cysteine and the closing phenylalanine or tryptophan. D genes are given only for firm matches. Clone size, where shown, is once, few, many, or a class for clones that have expanded.

clone_size: -; j_call: TRBJ2-3; d_call: TRBD2; v_call: TRBV7-9; cdr3_aa: CASSSTSSGETDTQYF
clone_size: -; j_call: TRBJ2-7; d_call: -; v_call: TRBV27; cdr3_aa: CASRTGTNYEQYF
clone_size: -; j_call: TRBJ2-5; d_call: -; v_call: TRBV7-2; cdr3_aa: CASSLVWGAQETQYF
clone_size: -; j_call: TRBJ1-5; d_call: TRBD1; v_call: TRBV7-6; cdr3_aa: CASSLGPTGGFQPQHF
clone_size: -; j_call: TRBJ1-2; d_call: -; v_call: TRBV7-9; cdr3_aa: CASSSPGGPNGYTF
clone_size: -; j_call: TRBJ2-3; d_call: -; v_call: TRBV21-1; cdr3_aa: CASTYEASGRETDTQYF
clone_size: -; j_call: TRBJ1-1; d_call: -; v_call: TRBV10-3; cdr3_aa: CAVRGGLNTEAFF
clone_size: -; j_call: TRBJ2-1; d_call: -; v_call: TRBV29-1; cdr3_aa: CSVESVYSYNEQFF
clone_size: once; j_call: TRBJ1-2; d_call: -; v_call: TRBV12-5; cdr3_aa: CASGLGAPPELKTYGYTF
clone_size: -; j_call: TRBJ2-4; d_call: -; v_call: TRBV2; cdr3_aa: CASLGGLAKNIQYF
clone_size: -; j_call: TRBJ2-5; d_call: TRBD2; v_call: TRBV27; cdr3_aa: CASRLGSGVGETQYF
clone_size: -; j_call: TRBJ2-4; d_call: -; v_call: TRBV6-5; cdr3_aa: CASSHPMMGNIQYF